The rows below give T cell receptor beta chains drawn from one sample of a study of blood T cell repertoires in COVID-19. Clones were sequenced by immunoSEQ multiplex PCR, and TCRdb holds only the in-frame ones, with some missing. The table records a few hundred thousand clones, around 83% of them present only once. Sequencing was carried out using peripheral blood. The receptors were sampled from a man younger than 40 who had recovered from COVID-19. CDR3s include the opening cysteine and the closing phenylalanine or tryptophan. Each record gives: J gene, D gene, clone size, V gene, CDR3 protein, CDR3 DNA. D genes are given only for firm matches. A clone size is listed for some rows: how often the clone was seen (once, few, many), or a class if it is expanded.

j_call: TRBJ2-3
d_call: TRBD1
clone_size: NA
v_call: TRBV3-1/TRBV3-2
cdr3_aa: CASSQRTGFADTQYF
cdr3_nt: TGTGCCAGCAGCCAGAGGACAGGGTTTGCAGATACGCAGTATTTT

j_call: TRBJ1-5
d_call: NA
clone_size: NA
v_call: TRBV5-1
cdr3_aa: CASSLDSGGNQPQHF
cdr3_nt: TGCGCCAGCAGCTTGGATTCCGGGGGCAATCAGCCCCAGCATTTT

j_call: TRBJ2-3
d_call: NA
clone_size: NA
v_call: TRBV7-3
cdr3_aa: CASSSSTDTQYF
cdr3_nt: TGTGCCAGCAGCTCCTCCACAGATACGCAGTATTTT

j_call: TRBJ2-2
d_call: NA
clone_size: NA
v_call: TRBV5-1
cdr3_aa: CASSLYRLGGAPPGELFF
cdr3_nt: TGCGCCAGCAGCTTGTACCGTCTGGGGGGGGCACCCCCCGGGGAGCTGTTTTTT

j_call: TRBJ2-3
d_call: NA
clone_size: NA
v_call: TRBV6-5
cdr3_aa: CASTFQGISTDTQYF
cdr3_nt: TGTGCCAGCACCTTCCAGGGGATAAGCACAGATACGCAGTATTTT

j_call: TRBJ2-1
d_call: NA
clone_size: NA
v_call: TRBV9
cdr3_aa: CASSAGRRDNEQFF
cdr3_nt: TGTGCCAGCAGCGCGGGGAGGAGGGACAATGAGCAGTTCTTC

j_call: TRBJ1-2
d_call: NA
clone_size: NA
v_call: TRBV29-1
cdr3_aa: CSAFKARGSGGYGYTF
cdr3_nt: TGCAGCGCCTTCAAAGCCCGAGGCTCGGGTGGCTATGGCTACACCTTC

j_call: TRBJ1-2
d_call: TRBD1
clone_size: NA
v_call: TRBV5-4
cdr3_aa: CASSSNPGGAAAYTF
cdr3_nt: TGTGCCAGCAGCTCGAACCCAGGGGGCGCGGCTGCCTACACCTTC

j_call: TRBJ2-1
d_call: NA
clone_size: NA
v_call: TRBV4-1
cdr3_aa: CASSNEATYNEQFF
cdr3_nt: TGCGCCAGCAGCAACGAAGCTACTTACAATGAGCAGTTCTTC

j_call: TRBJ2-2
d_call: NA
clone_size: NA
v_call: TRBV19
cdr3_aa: CASRQQTGELFF
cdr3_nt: TGTGCCAGTAGACAGCAGACCGGGGAGCTGTTTTTT

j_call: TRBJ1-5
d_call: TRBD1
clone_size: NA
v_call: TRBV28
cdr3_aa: CASSSTGADQPQHF
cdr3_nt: TGTGCCAGCAGTTCGACAGGGGCAGATCAGCCCCAGCATTTT

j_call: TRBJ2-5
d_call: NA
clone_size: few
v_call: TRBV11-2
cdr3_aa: CASSFDRETQYF
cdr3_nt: TGTGCCAGCAGCTTCGATAGAGAGACCCAGTACTTC

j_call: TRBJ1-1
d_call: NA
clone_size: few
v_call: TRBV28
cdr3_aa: CASRREIGRSFF
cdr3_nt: TGTGCCAGCAGACGGGAAATCGGGAGATCTTTCTTT

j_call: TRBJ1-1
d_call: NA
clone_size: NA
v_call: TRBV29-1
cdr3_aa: CSVGPGRYTEAFF
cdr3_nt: TGCAGCGTTGGCCCAGGGCGGTACACTGAAGCTTTCTTT

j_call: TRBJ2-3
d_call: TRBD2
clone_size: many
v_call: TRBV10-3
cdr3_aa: CAISDRGGRTDTQYF
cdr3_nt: TGTGCCATCAGTGATCGGGGGGGGCGCACAGATACGCAGTATTTT

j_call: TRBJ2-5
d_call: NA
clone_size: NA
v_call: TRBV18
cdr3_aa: CASSPGRQGTRETQYF
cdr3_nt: TGTGCCAGCTCACCAGGGAGGCAGGGCACTCGAGAGACCCAGTACTTC

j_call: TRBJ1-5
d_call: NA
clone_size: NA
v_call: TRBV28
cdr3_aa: CASSLFPGQPQHF
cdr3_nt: TGTGCCAGCAGTTTATTCCCCGGTCAGCCCCAGCATTTT